Below, 3 T cell receptor beta chains from the same sample are listed, as sequenced in a study of beta chain features in type 1 diabetes. As every portion of the isolated RNA was reverse transcribed, the sequencing read expressed TCRB transcripts. Repertoires were generated with immunoSEQ multiplex PCR, while TCRdb's copy carries only in-frame clones and drops some. The data show about 360,000 clones, 10% to 15% seen once. Sequenced sample: naive CD4+ T cells from blood. The receptors were sampled from a man between 18 and 29 years old in good health.

The rearrangement joins TRBV7-9 to TRBJ1-4; 9 bases align to TRBD1. V was clipped by 10 bases and J by 7 bases; unmatched bases: 13. This CDR3 region has 15 residues. CDR1 and CDR2 (germline): SEHNR, FQNEAQ (reference sequence). The DNA of the CDR3 is TGTGCCATCAATCCCTCCGGGACAGGGCGTGAAAAACTGTTTTTT. This gives the protein CAINPSGTGREKLFF.

The chain has TRBV6-5 and TRBJ2-5, with 9 positions matching TRBD1. The CDR3 is made up of 13 amino acids. CDR1 is MNHEY, CDR2 SVGAGI, per germline. V lost 2 bases, J lost 9 bases, and 4 bases stayed unmatched. The DNA of the CDR3 is TGTGCCAGCAGTTACGGGACAGGGAGTCCCCAGTACTTC. As protein: CASSYGTGSPQYF.

This clone has a handful of counts. CDR3 DNA sequence: TGTGCCAGTAGTCCACGGGGACTAGCGGAGATTCGAGATACGCAGTATTTT. Amino acid sequence: CASSPRGLAEIRDTQYF. This chain connects TRBV19 to TRBJ2-3; TRBD2 aligns across 11 bases. Germline trimming cut 5 bases from V and 5 bases from J; bases unmatched to any gene: 12. Germline V gene data show CDR1 as LNHDA and CDR2 as SQIVND (reference sequence). The CDR3 spans 17 residues.